This T cell receptor beta chain was recorded in a study of CD8 T cells in Susac syndrome. Overall study findings and caveats: Clonal expansion of Susac CD8+ cells peaked in TEMRA cells, and it also peaked in active patients.

Random hexamers served to reverse transcribe about 0.5 to 1 ug RNA. Using its own MiXCR run on the immunoSEQ multiplex PCR reads, TCRdb lists one record per CDR3 protein. The table shows about 150,000 distinct CDR3 sequences, with 85% to 95% occurring only once. Germline CDR1 reads SGHDT; CDR2 reads YYEEEE. There are 14 residues in the CDR3. The J segment lost 4 bases and the V segment lost 3 bases, leaving 7 bases of the junction unmatched. About this clonotype: Its antigen is still unknown.

V is TRBV5-6 and J is TRBJ2-7, with TRBD1 matching 7 bases. The origin of this receptor is a human donor with Susac syndrome. The sample comprised CD8+ T cells from PBMCs. DNA of the CDR3: TGTGCCAGCAGCTCCGGGGACAGAGTTTACGAGCAGTACTTC. Translated: CASSSGDRVYEQYF.